The 26 T cell receptor beta chains reported below all come from one sample, sequenced in a study of blood T cell repertoires in COVID-19. TCRdb's copy holds only in-frame clones and misses some; the assay was immunoSEQ multiplex PCR. The repertoire holds fewer than 120,000 clones, with around 76% as singletons. The sequencing input was peripheral blood. These receptors were taken from a woman of 80 years or more with acute or convalescent COVID-19.

This clone was recorded once. The V gene is TRBV6-5, the J gene TRBJ2-2, with a weak D call TRBD1 (6 bases). V lost 2 bases to trimming and J lost 3 bases, with 13 bases between them. The CDR3 sequence is 16 residues long. CDR1 is MNHEY, CDR2 SVGAGI, per germline. As DNA, the CDR3 is TGTGCCAGCAGTTACCGACAGGTCCTAGACACCGGGGAGCTGTTTTTT. Amino acid sequence: CASSYRQVLDTGELFF.

The genes are TRBV7-9 and TRBJ1-1; possible D gene TRBD1, 5 bases. Germline loops: CDR1 SEHNR, CDR2 FQNEAQ (reference sequence). V was trimmed by 7 bases and J by 3 bases, leaving 21 bases between them. This CDR3 contains 16 residues. CDR3 coding DNA: TGTGCCAGCACATGGCAGGGAGGAGGTTGGGACACTGAAGCTTTCTTT. This translates into CASTWQGGGWDTEAFF.

The chain carries TRBV18 and TRBJ1-3; perhaps TRBD1 as D (5 bases). CDR1 and CDR2 from the germline V gene are KGHSH and LQKENI. The CDR3 consists of 16 residues. The V and J ends lost 6 bases and 2 bases respectively, with 17 bases between them. CDR3 DNA sequence: TGTGCCAGCTCGGAGCAGACAGCCAGGACTGGAAACACCATATATTTT. Translating it yields CASSEQTARTGNTIYF.

This chain connects TRBV28 to TRBJ2-3, with D perhaps TRBD2 (5 bases). Trimming shortened V by 5 bases and J by 1 base, and 16 bases separated the two germline ends. This CDR3 has 16 residues. Germline values: CDR1 MDHEN, CDR2 SYDVKM. The chain's CDR3 is CASSLLQFGGTDTQYF. CDR3 coding DNA: TGTGCCAGCAGTCTACTACAGTTCGGGGGCACAGATACGCAGTATTTT.

The chain couples TRBV14 to TRBJ2-5; tentative D call: TRBD2 (7 bases). The CDR3 runs to 13 residues. Trimming removed 4 bases from V and 4 bases from J, with 10 bases in between. The germline V gene has CDR1 SGHDN and CDR2 FVKESK. CDR3 residues: CASSLGGGETQYF. The CDR3 DNA is TGTGCCAGCAGCCTAGGGGGGGGAGAGACCCAGTACTTC.

The chain recombines TRBV12-5 with TRBJ2-5, with D possibly being TRBD2 (5 bases). The CDR3 spans 13 residues. Trimming took 5 bases from V and 5 from J, leaving 12 bases between them. Germline V CDR1 and CDR2: LGHNT, FRNRAP. The CDR3 DNA reads as TGTGCTAGTGGTCGAACCCCGGGGGAGACCCAGTACTTC. Translated: CASGRTPGETQYF.

Only one count was recorded for this clone. This chain joins TRBV9 and TRBJ2-1, with 8 bases lining up with TRBD2. The CDR3 extends over 17 amino acids. V dropped 4 bases and J dropped 7; count of bases not matched to a gene: 16. Germline V gene data show CDR1 as SGDLS and CDR2 as YYNGEE. This CDR3 reads CASSPRAIAGRRNEQFF. In nucleotides, the CDR3 is TGTGCCAGCAGCCCCCGGGCGATAGCGGGGAGGCGTAATGAGCAGTTCTTC.

The chain employs TRBV6-2 or TRBV6-3 and TRBJ1-5; 7 bases are shared with TRBD1. This CDR3 contains 15 residues. The V gene's germline CDR1 is MNHEY and CDR2 SVGEGT. V lost 1 base to trimming and J lost 7 bases; unmatched junction nucleotides: 7. The CDR3 loop reads CASSYLQGLGQPQHF. For the CDR3, the DNA is TGTGCCAGCAGTTACTTACAGGGGTTAGGGCAGCCCCAGCATTTT.

The chain carries TRBV5-4 and TRBJ1-6, with D possibly being TRBD1 (5 bases). Germline V lookup: CDR1 SGHNT, CDR2 YYREEE (reference sequence). There are 14 residues in the CDR3. V dropped 0 bases and J dropped 8 bases, with 9 bases sitting between them. CDR3 nucleotide sequence: TGTGCCAGCAGCTTGGACAGGCCCGATTCACCCCTCCACTTT. Its protein is CASSLDRPDSPLHF. The variable domain in full, with the rest retrieved from reference TRBV5-4 and TRBJ1-6, is ETGVTQSPTHLIKTRGQQVTLRCSSQSGHNTVSWYQQALGQGPQFIFQYYREEENGRGNFPPRFSGLQFPNYSSELNVNALELDDSALYLCASSLDRPDSPLHFGNGTRLTVT.

The chain couples TRBV6-5 to TRBJ1-2; D is unclear. V lost 4 bases and J 3 bases, leaving 12 bases between the germline ends. Germline CDR1 reads MNHEY; CDR2 reads SVGAGI. The CDR3 sequence is 14 residues long. CDR3 region: CASSSPTRHYGYTF. The DNA for the CDR3 is TGTGCCAGCAGTTCCCCGACAAGACACTATGGCTACACCTTC.

The rearrangement links TRBV5-1 to TRBJ1-3, with D perhaps TRBD1 (5 bases). The CDR3 totals 16 residues. Germline V gene lookup returns CDR1 SGHRS and CDR2 YFSETQ. With 0 bases removed from V and 1 base from J, the gap between germline ends came to 11 bases. CDR3 protein: CASSLVTQGSGNTIYF. The CDR3 region has the DNA TGCGCCAGCAGCTTGGTCACCCAGGGATCTGGAAACACCATATATTTT.

The chain employs TRBV30 and TRBJ1-6; 7 bases map to TRBD1. J gave up 4 bases and V 3 bases, and 0 bases lay outside the gene matches. CDR1 and CDR2 (germline): GTSNPN, SVGIG (reference sequence). This CDR3 spans 13 amino acids. This chain's CDR3 is CAWSRGYNSPLHF. CDR3 bases: TGTGCCTGGAGCAGGGGGTATAATTCACCCCTCCACTTT.

The rearrangement uses TRBV18 and TRBJ2-7, with a possible D match to TRBD1 (6 bases). V was shortened by 1 base and J by 3 bases, with 10 bases between the two germline ends. Germline values: CDR1 KGHSH, CDR2 LQKENI. This CDR3 is built from 14 residues. The CDR3 loop reads CASSPLDRNYEQYF. CDR3 DNA: TGTGCCAGCTCACCACTGGACAGAAACTACGAGCAGTACTTC.

The chain couples TRBV5-6 to TRBJ1-2; D is unresolved. CDR1 SGHDT and CDR2 YYEEEE come from the germline V gene. The CDR3 is 15 amino acids. Trimming pared 0 bases from V and 4 bases from J, leaving 13 bases between. In nucleotides, the CDR3 is TGTGCCAGCAGCTTGGATGCGGCGTTGGGCTATGGCTACACCTTC. Its translation: CASSLDAALGYGYTF.

The V gene is TRBV5-5, the J gene TRBJ2-1, with a weak D call TRBD2 (5 bases). Germline-derived CDR1 and CDR2 are SGHKS and YYEKEE (reference sequence). V lost 4 bases, J lost 7 bases, and 18 bases lay in between. CDR3 length: 15 amino acids. The CDR3 spells CASSLLALLLNEQFF. Here the CDR3 DNA reads TGTGCCAGCAGCCTTCTAGCTCTGCTCCTTAATGAGCAGTTCTTC.

This chain joins TRBV5-1 and TRBJ2-3; D might be TRBD2 (5 bases). Germline loops: CDR1 SGHRS, CDR2 YFSETQ. V lost 0 bases to trimming and J lost 5 bases, with 13 bases between them. There are 15 residues in the CDR3. The CDR3 DNA reads as TGCGCCAGCAGCTTGGCACTAGGTCGTGGAGATACGCAGTATTTT. This translates into CASSLALGRGDTQYF.

The CDR3 DNA is TGTGCCAGCAGCCTGATAGCGGGAGGTTCTTCCACAGATACGCAGTATTTT. The encoded protein is CASSLIAGGSSTDTQYF. The V call is TRBV11-2, the J call TRBJ2-3, with TRBD2 matching over 10 bases. The CDR3 contains 17 residues. Germline V gene sequence: CDR1 SGHAT, CDR2 FQNNGV. V lost 5 bases, J lost 2 bases, and 10 bases stayed unmatched.

The gene calls are TRBV4-1 and TRBJ1-4, with TRBD1 identical over 7 bases. Germline-derived CDR1 and CDR2 are MGHRA and YSYEKL. The CDR3 is 13 residues long. Unmatched junction bases numbered 4, after V lost 7 bases and J lost 5 bases. The DNA of the CDR3 is TGCGCCAGCACACCGGGACAGAATGAAAAACTGTTTTTT. Protein sequence: CASTPGQNEKLFF.

The gene calls are TRBV11-2 and TRBJ2-4, with D possibly being TRBD2 (6 bases). V gave up 2 bases and J gave up 4 bases, with 15 bases separating them. The length of the CDR3 is 16 residues. From germline, CDR1 is SGHAT and CDR2 FQNNGV. The CDR3 nucleotides are TGTGCCAGCAGCTTAAACGGAGGGACGGGGAAAAACATTCAGTACTTC. It codes for CASSLNGGTGKNIQYF. Variable domain in full (rest from reference TRBV11-2 and TRBJ2-4): EAGVAQSPRYKIIEKRQSVAFWCNPISGHATLYWYQQILGQGPKLLIQFQNNGVVDDSQLPKDRFSAERLKGVDSTLKIQPAKLEDSAVYLCASSLNGGTGKNIQYFGAGTRLSVL.

This chain links TRBV5-1 with TRBJ2-7; D is perhaps TRBD1 (5 bases). This CDR3 region has 14 residues. Germline-derived CDR1 and CDR2 are SGHRS and YFSETQ. V dropped 1 base and J dropped 4 bases, with 12 bases sitting between them. CDR3 in amino acids: CASSLIPAGYEQYF. Written as DNA, the CDR3 is TGCGCCAGCAGCTTGATCCCCGCAGGGTACGAGCAGTACTTC.

There are a few counts of this clone. The gene calls are TRBV7-3 and TRBJ2-2, with TRBD1 matching 8 bases. V trimming: 4 bases; J trimming: 7 bases; junction bases outside the gene matches: 5. This CDR3 is 14 amino acids long. Germline V CDR1 and CDR2: SGHTA, FQGTGA. The CDR3 coding sequence is TGTGCCAGCAGCTCCTTTGGACAGGGCGGGGAGCTGTTTTTT. Its protein product is CASSSFGQGGELFF.

The chain is built from TRBV29-1 and TRBJ1-1; the match to TRBD1 covers 8 bases. CDR1 is SQVTM, CDR2 ANQGSEA, per germline. This CDR3 comprises 14 residues. V trimming: 4 bases; J trimming: 1 base; junction bases outside the gene matches: 5. The chain's CDR3 is CSVATGQANTEAFF. The DNA of the CDR3 is TGCAGCGTTGCAACGGGACAGGCGAACACTGAAGCTTTCTTT.

The chain recombines TRBV10-2 with TRBJ1-6; perhaps TRBD1 as D (5 bases). This CDR3 is built from 16 residues. V dropped 10 bases and J dropped 0 bases, with 16 bases sitting between them. Germline V lookup: CDR1 WSHSY, CDR2 SAAADI. The CDR3 here is CATQGRTGSYNSPLHF. The DNA for the CDR3 is TGCGCCACCCAGGGTCGCACAGGCTCCTATAATTCACCCCTCCACTTT.

The chain joins TRBV18 to TRBJ2-5; 8 nucleotides match TRBD1. Germline V gives CDR1 KGHSH, CDR2 LQKENI. J lost 3 bases, V lost 3 bases, and 3 bases had no gene match. This CDR3 contains 14 residues. The CDR3 loop reads CASSPLTGEETQYF. The CDR3, as DNA: TGTGCCAGCTCACCCTTGACAGGGGAAGAGACCCAGTACTTC.

J is TRBJ1-5 and V is TRBV5-1; the D gene is possibly TRBD1 (6 bases). The V and J ends lost 1 base and 2 bases respectively, with 10 bases between them. This CDR3 is built from 15 residues. Germline assignment: CDR1 SGHRS and CDR2 YFSETQ. The CDR3 is CASSLIGGGNQPQHF. For the CDR3, the DNA is TGCGCCAGCAGCTTGATAGGGGGAGGCAATCAGCCCCAGCATTTT.

This clone showed up just once. The chain carries TRBV19 and TRBJ1-1; the D is unclear. Trimming took off 1 base at V and 0 bases at J, with 6 bases between the two ends. The CDR3 runs 14 residues. The germline gives CDR1 LNHDA, CDR2 SQIVND (reference sequence). This chain's CDR3 is CASSIAQLNTEAFF. CDR3 DNA sequence: TGTGCCAGTAGTATAGCACAGTTGAACACTGAAGCTTTCTTT.